Following are 17 T cell receptor beta chains from one sample sequenced in a study of CD8 T cells in Susac syndrome. An amount of RNA that ranged from about 0.45 to 1 ug was reverse transcribed with random hexamers. TCRdb analysed the immunoSEQ multiplex PCR reads with MiXCR anew, one entry per CDR3 protein. The sample yields 95,000 to 150,000 distinct CDR3 sequences, roughly 95% seen once. Input material: CD4+ T cells from PBMCs. The receptors stem from a human donor with Susac syndrome.

The chain uses TRBV23-1 and TRBJ2-7, with 8 bases matching TRBD2. TRBV23-1 is reported as an ORF; its role is uncertain. This CDR3 is built from 15 residues. The ends lost 4 bases at V and 2 bases at J; junction bases unmatched: 7. CDR3 nucleotide sequence: TGCGCCAGCAGTCTCGATAGCGGGAACACCTACGAGCAGTACTTC. This encodes CASSLDSGNTYEQYF.

This CDR3 reads CASSQAYSGSGASYQETQYF. The CDR3 DNA reads TGCGCCAGCAGCCAAGCCTATAGCGGGAGCGGGGCTTCGTACCAAGAGACCCAGTACTTC. V usage is TRBV4-3 and J usage is TRBJ2-5, with TRBD2 identical over 9 bases. Trimming took 1 base from V and 0 from J; bases not matched to a gene: 15. CDR3 length equals 20 residues. CDR1 LGHNA and CDR2 YSLEER come from the germline V gene.

J is TRBJ2-7 and V is TRBV5-1; D is perhaps TRBD2 (6 bases). V lost 0 bases and J lost 6, with 16 bases in between. CDR3 length equals 15 residues. Germline loops: CDR1 SGHRS, CDR2 YFSETQ. This CDR3 is CASSLVGEARTEQYF. The DNA for the CDR3 is TGCGCCAGCAGCTTGGTCGGGGAGGCACGGACCGAGCAGTACTTC.

The rearrangement links TRBV18 to TRBJ1-5; D is unresolved. CDR3 length equals 16 residues. Trimming stripped 2 bases from V and 2 bases from J, with 13 bases between. Germline V gene data show CDR1 as KGHSH and CDR2 as LQKENI. CDR3 DNA: TGTGCCAGCTCACCAGGGCGGGTCTCGGGCAATCAGCCCCAGCATTTT. It translates to CASSPGRVSGNQPQHF.

This clonotype was picked up one time. V gene TRBV9 combines with J gene TRBJ1-1; TRBD1 matches 10 bases. CDR3 length equals 14 residues. The ends lost 3 bases at V and 4 bases at J; junction bases unmatched: 3. CDR1 is SGDLS, CDR2 YYNGEE, per germline. The CDR3 here is CASSAGQGRTEAFF. The CDR3 DNA is TGTGCCAGCAGCGCGGGACAGGGGCGCACTGAAGCTTTCTTT.

The chain employs TRBV18 and TRBJ2-5; perhaps TRBD1 as D (5 bases). CDR3 length equals 15 residues. The germline V gene encodes CDR1 KGHSH and CDR2 LQKENI. V lost 6 bases and J 1 base, leaving 15 bases between the germline ends. The CDR3 DNA reads TGTGCCAGCTCTCGTCAGGGATTTTCCCAAGAGACCCAGTACTTC. This sequence encodes CASSRQGFSQETQYF. Using reference TRBV18 and TRBJ2-5 for the parts outside the CDR3, the full variable domain is NAGVMQNPRHLVRRRGQEARLRCSPMKGHSHVYWYRQLPEEGLKFMVYLQKENIIDESGMPKERFSAEFPKEGPSILRIQQVVRGDSAAYFCASSRQGFSQETQYFGPGTRLLVL.

The chain joins TRBV29-1 to TRBJ2-2; no definite D call. The V and J ends lost 3 bases and 2 bases respectively, with 7 bases between them. There are 13 residues in the CDR3. CDR1 SQVTM and CDR2 ANQGSEA come from the germline V gene. In nucleotides, the CDR3 is TGCAGCGTTGATGGGAAAAACACCGGGGAGCTGTTTTTT. Its protein product is CSVDGKNTGELFF.

V and J are TRBV29-1 and TRBJ2-1, with 10 bases that match TRBD2. CDR3 length: 13 amino acids. Per germline, CDR1 SQVTM and CDR2 ANQGSEA. V shed 7 bases and J 8 bases; nucleotides not matched to a gene: 8. CDR3 nucleotides: TGCAGCGCCCCCGGGACTAGCGACGATGAGCAGTTCTTC. Residues: CSAPGTSDDEQFF.

The chain has TRBV2 and TRBJ2-1; maybe TRBD1 (6 bases). The V end was cut by 2 bases, the J end by 0 bases, with 11 bases between. CDR1 and CDR2 from the germline V gene are SNHLY and FYNNEI. The CDR3 spans 16 residues. The CDR3 sequence is CASSERGTSSYNEQFF. The CDR3, as DNA: TGTGCCAGCAGTGAACGAGGGACAAGCTCCTACAATGAGCAGTTCTTC.

This clonotype has only one observation. The gene calls are TRBV20-1 and TRBJ1-1, with TRBD1 identical over 9 bases. With V trimmed by 5 bases and J by 5 bases, 6 bases remained unmatched. This CDR3 has 13 residues. CDR1 DFQATT and CDR2 SNEGSKA come from the germline V gene (reference sequence). CDR3 sequence reads: CSAARTGETEAFF. The CDR3 DNA is TGCAGTGCTGCCCGGACAGGGGAAACTGAAGCTTTCTTT.

This clonotype was picked up one time. The rearrangement links TRBV7-8 to TRBJ2-3, with 9 bases fitting TRBD2. The trim removed 5 bases at V and 1 base at J, leaving 10 bases unmatched. The CDR3 contains 17 residues. Looked up from germline, CDR1 is SGHVS and CDR2 is FQNEAQ. The CDR3 region has the DNA TGTGCCAGCAGCCCAAGCCCCCCTAGCGGGGGCACAGATACGCAGTATTTT. Translation gives CASSPSPPSGGTDTQYF.

The J gene is TRBJ2-5, the V gene TRBV28; no clear D. CDR1 and CDR2 (germline): MDHEN, SYDVKM. This CDR3 region has 13 residues. The V gene lost 5 bases and the J gene lost 5 bases, with 12 bases spanning the gap. The CDR3 bases are TGTGCCAGCAGTGGGCCAACTTGGGAGACCCAGTACTTC. Its translation is CASSGPTWETQYF.

The chain combines TRBV3-1 with TRBJ2-1, with 10 bases matching TRBD2. Germline lookup yields CDR1 LGHDT and CDR2 YNNKEL (reference sequence). The CDR3 runs 14 residues. The ends lost 4 bases at V and 5 bases at J; junction bases unmatched: 2. The CDR3 DNA is TGTGCCAGCAGCCCTAGCGGGGGTAACAATGAGCAGTTCTTC. Translation gives CASSPSGGNNEQFF.

The rearrangement uses TRBV14 and TRBJ2-1; D is perhaps TRBD1 (5 bases). The CDR3 spans 16 residues. The V gene's germline CDR1 is SGHDN and CDR2 FVKESK. Trimming cost V 0 bases and J 5 bases, with 14 bases left between them. The CDR3 loop reads CASSQERQGYHNEQFF. The CDR3 DNA sequence: TGTGCCAGCAGCCAAGAGAGGCAGGGTTACCACAATGAGCAGTTCTTC.

This clonotype was observed once. The rearrangement uses TRBV5-4 and TRBJ1-1; the D is unclear. V lost 0 bases to trimming and J lost 4 bases, with 4 bases between them. This CDR3 spans 12 amino acids. Germline values: CDR1 SGHNT, CDR2 YYREEE (reference sequence). CDR3: CASSLGSTEAFF. The CDR3 nucleotides are TGTGCCAGCAGCTTGGGGTCCACTGAAGCTTTCTTT. Variable domain in full (rest from reference TRBV5-4 and TRBJ1-1): ETGVTQSPTHLIKTRGQQVTLRCSSQSGHNTVSWYQQALGQGPQFIFQYYREEENGRGNFPPRFSGLQFPNYSSELNVNALELDDSALYLCASSLGSTEAFFGQGTRLTVV.

The rearrangement joins TRBV24-1 to TRBJ2-1; TRBD2 matches at 9 bases. With V trimmed by 2 bases and J by 10 bases, 5 bases remained unmatched. Germline V gene sequence: CDR1 KGHDR, CDR2 SFDVKD. CDR3 length: 14 amino acids. The CDR3 sequence: CATSDSLAGREQFF. In DNA form, the CDR3 reads TGTGCCACCAGTGATTCCCTAGCGGGACGAGAGCAGTTCTTC.

The chain joins TRBV30 to TRBJ2-3; 9 bases fit TRBD2. In germline, CDR1 is GTSNPN, CDR2 SVGIG (reference sequence). V dropped 4 bases and J dropped 3; count of bases not matched to a gene: 5. This CDR3 is built from 14 residues. DNA for the CDR3: TGTGCCTGGACTCCTAGCGGGACTACAGATACGCAGTATTTT. Protein: CAWTPSGTTDTQYF.